The 8 T cell receptor beta chains given below trace back to one sample, sequenced in a study of shared clonotypes between healthy human individuals. Sequencing was performed with immunoSEQ multiplex PCR; in TCRdb, only in-frame clones are kept and a portion is missing. The repertoire consists of roughly 2.1 million clones, with approximately 94% occurring once and the leading ten covering under 2%. Naive CD8 isolation took CD45RO-negative cells positively selected for CCR7 and excluded terminally differentiated effector memory CD45RA+ cells. Sequencing input: naive CD8+ T cells from PBMCs. The receptors were gathered from a man younger than 35 in good health. Some clones in this sample may be carry-over from other donors' samples.

This clone has more than one count but fewer than ten. A junction boundary mismatches the germline segment, possibly from a read error. The genes are TRBV30 and TRBJ1-1; the match to TRBD1 covers 7 bases. Germline assignment: CDR1 GTSNPN and CDR2 SVGIG (reference sequence). The CDR3 contains 12 residues. This CDR3 is CAWDTGAPEAFF. The CDR3 region has the DNA TGTGCCTGGGACACAGGGGCCCCTGAGGCTTTCTTT.

V gene TRBV27 combines with J gene TRBJ2-7; tentative D call: TRBD1 (5 bases). The CDR3 is 14 amino acids. In germline, CDR1 is MNHEY, CDR2 SMNVEV (reference sequence). V lost 3 bases, J lost 0 bases, and 9 bases lay in between. The DNA of the CDR3 is TGTGCCAGCAGTTTCCGGACAAACTCCTACGAGCAGTACTTC. Translated: CASSFRTNSYEQYF.

The chain combines TRBV7-9 with TRBJ2-1; tentatively, D is TRBD1 (5 bases). The germline V gene encodes CDR1 SEHNR and CDR2 FQNEAQ (reference sequence). CDR3 length: 12 amino acids. Trimming left V 5 bases short and J 6 bases short, with 8 bases between. This CDR3 reads CASSRGSNEQFF. The CDR3 DNA follows: TGTGCCAGCAGCAGGGGCAGCAATGAGCAGTTCTTC.

The chain joins TRBV9 to TRBJ1-6, with D tentatively TRBD1 (6 bases). V was trimmed by 2 bases and J by 8 bases, leaving 14 bases between them. There are 15 residues in the CDR3. Germline V lookup: CDR1 SGDLS, CDR2 YYNGEE. CDR3 amino acids: CASSVLGRGDSPLHF. The DNA for the CDR3 is TGTGCCAGCAGCGTGCTAGGCAGGGGAGATTCACCCCTCCACTTT.

The chain joins TRBV7-2 to TRBJ2-7; 8 bases map to TRBD2. Germline V lookup: CDR1 SGHTA, CDR2 FQGNSA. The CDR3 has 15 amino acids. V lost 4 bases to trimming and J lost 0 bases; unmatched junction nucleotides: 5. CDR3 nucleotides: TGTGCCAGCAGCTGGACGGGGGGGAGCTCCTACGAGCAGTACTTC. This translates into CASSWTGGSSYEQYF.

V and J are TRBV7-9 and TRBJ2-7; 9 bases map to TRBD2. There are 15 residues in the CDR3. Germline CDR1 is SEHNR and CDR2 is FQNEAQ (reference sequence). V lost 5 bases to trimming and J lost 2 bases; unmatched junction nucleotides: 7. The CDR3 sequence: CASSPSREGTYEQYF. CDR3 nucleotide sequence: TGTGCCAGCAGCCCATCGCGGGAGGGAACCTACGAGCAGTACTTC.

The chain joins TRBV9 to TRBJ2-1, with 10 positions matching TRBD2. The length of the CDR3 is 18 residues. From germline, CDR1 is SGDLS and CDR2 YYNGEE. Trimming cost V 3 bases and J 0 bases; bases outside gene matches: 9. CDR3 sequence (DNA): TGTGCCAGCAGCGCCGATAGCGGGAGGACCAGCTCCTACAATGAGCAGTTCTTC. This codes for CASSADSGRTSSYNEQFF.

The V call is TRBV29-1, the J call TRBJ2-7, with 9 bases lining up with TRBD1. CDR1 is SQVTM and CDR2 is ANQGSEA in the germline V gene. The CDR3 is 14 amino acids. V lost 4 bases and J lost 4; bases outside the gene matches: 8. CDR3 sequence reads: CSVVGTGSRYEQYF. For the CDR3, the DNA is TGCAGCGTTGTGGGGACAGGGTCGCGGTACGAGCAGTACTTC.